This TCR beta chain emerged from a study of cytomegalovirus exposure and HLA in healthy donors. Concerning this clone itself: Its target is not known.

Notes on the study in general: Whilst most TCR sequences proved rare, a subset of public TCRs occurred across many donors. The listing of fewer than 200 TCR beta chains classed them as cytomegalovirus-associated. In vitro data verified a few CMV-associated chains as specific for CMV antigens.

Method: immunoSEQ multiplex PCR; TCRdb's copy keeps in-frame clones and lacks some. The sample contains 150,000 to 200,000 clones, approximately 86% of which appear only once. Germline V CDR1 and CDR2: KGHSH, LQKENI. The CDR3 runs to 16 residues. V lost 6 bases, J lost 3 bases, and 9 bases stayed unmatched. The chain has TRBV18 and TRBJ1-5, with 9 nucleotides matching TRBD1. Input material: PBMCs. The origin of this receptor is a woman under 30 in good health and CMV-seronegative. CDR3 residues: CASSRETGGINQPQHF. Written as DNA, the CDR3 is TGTGCCAGCTCGCGGGAGACAGGGGGAATCAATCAGCCCCAGCATTTT.